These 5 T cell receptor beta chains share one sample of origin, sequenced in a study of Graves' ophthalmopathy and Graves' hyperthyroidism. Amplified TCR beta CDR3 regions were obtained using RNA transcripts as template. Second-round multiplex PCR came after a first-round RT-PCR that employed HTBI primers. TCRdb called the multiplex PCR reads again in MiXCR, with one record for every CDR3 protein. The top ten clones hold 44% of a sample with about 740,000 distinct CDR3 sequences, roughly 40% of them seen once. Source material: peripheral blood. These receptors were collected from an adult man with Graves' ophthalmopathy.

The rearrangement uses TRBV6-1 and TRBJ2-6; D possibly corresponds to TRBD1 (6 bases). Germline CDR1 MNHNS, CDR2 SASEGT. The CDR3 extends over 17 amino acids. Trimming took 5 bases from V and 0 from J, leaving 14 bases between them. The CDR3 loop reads CASSFDRKASGANVLTF. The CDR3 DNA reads TGTGCCAGCAGTTTCGACAGGAAAGCCTCTGGGGCCAACGTCCTGACTTTC.

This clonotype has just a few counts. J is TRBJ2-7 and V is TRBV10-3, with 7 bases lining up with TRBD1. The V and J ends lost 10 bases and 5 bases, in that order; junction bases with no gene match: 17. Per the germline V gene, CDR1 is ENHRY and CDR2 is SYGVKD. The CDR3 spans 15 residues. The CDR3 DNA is TGTGCCAGCAGCCAAACACAGGGGCTCGGGGACGAGCAGTACTTC. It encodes CASSQTQGLGDEQYF.

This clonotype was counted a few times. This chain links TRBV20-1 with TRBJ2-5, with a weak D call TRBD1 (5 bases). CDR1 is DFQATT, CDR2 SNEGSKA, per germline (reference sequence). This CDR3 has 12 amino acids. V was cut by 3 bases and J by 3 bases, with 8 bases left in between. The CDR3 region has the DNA TGCAGTGCTAGCTCAGGGAAAGAGACCCAGTACTTC. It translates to CSASSGKETQYF.

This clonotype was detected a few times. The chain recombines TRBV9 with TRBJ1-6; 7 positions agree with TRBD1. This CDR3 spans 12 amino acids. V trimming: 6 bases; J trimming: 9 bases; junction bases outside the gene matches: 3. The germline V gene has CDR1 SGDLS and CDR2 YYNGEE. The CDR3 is CASNDRVSPLHF. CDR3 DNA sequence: TGTGCCAGCAACGACAGGGTTTCACCCCTCCACTTT.

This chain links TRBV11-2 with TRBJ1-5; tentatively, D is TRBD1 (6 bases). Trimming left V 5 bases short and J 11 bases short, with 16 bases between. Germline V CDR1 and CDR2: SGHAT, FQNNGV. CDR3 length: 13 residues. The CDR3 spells CASSGGPGEAQHF. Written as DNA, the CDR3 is TGTGCCAGCAGCGGGGGGCCCGGGGAGGCCCAGCATTTT.